These T cell receptor beta chains were read from a single sample in a study of cytomegalovirus exposure and HLA in healthy donors. Repertoires were generated with immunoSEQ multiplex PCR, while TCRdb's copy carries only in-frame clones and drops some. Of about 220,000 clones listed, 70% to 90% are singletons. Sequencing used PBMCs. The receptors were sampled from a woman aged 18-30 years in good health and CMV-seronegative. Each CDR3 is given with its conserved first and last residue. The order of the fields is clone size, J gene, D gene, V gene, CDR3 DNA, CDR3 protein. The D gene is left open where the match is weak. For some rows the clone size is stated as once, few or many, or as a class when expanded; others skip it.

- TRBJ2-2 - TRBV7-2 TGTGCCAGCAGCTCCTCGGGGGATTATAGCACCGGGGAGCTGTTTTTT CASSSSGDYSTGELFF
- TRBJ2-7 - TRBV4-1 TGCGCCAGCAGCCAAGCGTCAGGATACGAGCAGTACTTC CASSQASGYEQYF
- TRBJ2-2 TRBD1 TRBV28 TGTGCCAGCAGTTTATTTGACAGGGGCGGGAACACCGGGGAGCTGTTTTTT CASSLFDRGGNTGELFF
- TRBJ1-4 - TRBV30 TGTGCCTGGAGCCCCAGGGTATACGGTGAAAAACTGTTTTTT CAWSPRVYGEKLFF
- TRBJ2-3 TRBD2 TRBV30 TGTGCCTGGAGTGTACCGGGATCTCTAGCGGGAGCCTTCACAGATACGCAGTATTTT CAWSVPGSLAGAFTDTQYF
- TRBJ1-2 - TRBV18 TGTGCCAGCTCACCACGGTCAGCGGCCCCCTATGGCTACACCTTC CASSPRSAAPYGYTF
- TRBJ1-2 TRBD1 TRBV4-1 TGCGCCAGCAGCCGCCCGGGACAGGGGGCGGGCGGCTACACCTTC CASSRPGQGAGGYTF
- TRBJ1-1 - TRBV14 TGTGCCAGCAGCCAAGGAGGGCTCTCCTGGAACACTGAAGCTTTCTTT CASSQGGLSWNTEAFF
- TRBJ2-5 - TRBV29-1 TGCAGCGTTGGGGGCGACATAGCAGAGACCCAGTACTTC CSVGGDIAETQYF
- TRBJ2-7 - TRBV6-1 TGTGCCAGCAGTGAACGCCCAGTAACCTACGAGCAGTACTTC CASSERPVTYEQYF
- TRBJ2-7 - TRBV4-1 TGCGCCAGCAGCCAATTAACAGGGACCCACGAGCAGTACTTC CASSQLTGTHEQYF
- TRBJ2-7 TRBD2 TRBV15 TGTGCCACCAGCAGAGACGTAGCGGGAGGGCGCGAGCAGTACTTC CATSRDVAGGREQYF
- TRBJ2-7 TRBD2 TRBV27 TGTGCCAGCAGACCAAGCGGGAGGTACGAGCAGTACTTC CASRPSGRYEQYF
- TRBJ2-5 - TRBV4-2 TGTGCCAGCAGCCCCCCAATCGCTAGCTCGCAGACCCAGTACTTC CASSPPIASSQTQYF
- TRBJ2-1 TRBD2 TRBV5-3 TGTGCCAGGAGGGGTCGGACTAGCCACTACAATGAGCAGTTCTTC CARRGRTSHYNEQFF
- TRBJ2-1 - TRBV28 TGTGCCAGCAGTTCCGGGAGCCCCCACAATGAGCAGTTCTTC CASSSGSPHNEQFF
- TRBJ2-7 TRBD2 TRBV29-1 TGCAGCGTTGCTTCTAGCGGGAGCTACGAGCAGTACTTC CSVASSGSYEQYF
- TRBJ1-5 - TRBV27 TGTGCCAGCAGTTTATCTATCTATCAGCCCCAGCATTTT CASSLSIYQPQHF
- TRBJ2-7 - TRBV10-2 TGCGCCAGCAGTGAGTCAGTTAGGGGGAGAACAATAATCTACGAGCAGTACTTC CASSESVRGRTIIYEQYF
- TRBJ2-7 - TRBV7-9 TGTGCCAGCAGCGATCAGGGAACCGAGCAGTACTTC CASSDQGTEQYF
- TRBJ2-7 - TRBV10-3 TGTGCCATCAGCAGCGTCGACGAGCAGTACTTC CAISSVDEQYF
- TRBJ2-1 - TRBV5-4 TGTGCCAGCAGCCCGGATTCCAGCGTCCATGAGCAGTTCTTC CASSPDSSVHEQFF
once TRBJ1-4 TRBD1 TRBV27 TGTGCCAGCAAACAGGGGTGGTTGAGTGAAAAACTGTTTTTT CASKQGWLSEKLFF
- TRBJ2-2 TRBD2 TRBV19 TGTGCCAGTAGTATACCCCTTCTAGCGGGGATGAACACCGGGGAGCTGTTTTTT CASSIPLLAGMNTGELFF
few TRBJ2-6 TRBD1 TRBV6-1 TGTGCCAGCAGTGACCCATATGGGACAGGGGCCTCTGGGGCCAACGTCCTGACTTTC CASSDPYGTGASGANVLTF
- TRBJ2-7 TRBD2 TRBV30 TGTGCCTGGAGTAGGGGGACTAGCGGGAGAATAAACACCTACGAGCAGTACTTC CAWSRGTSGRINTYEQYF
- TRBJ2-5 - TRBV5-1 TGCGCCACGCCAGGGCAACCACAAGAGACCCAGTACTTC CATPGQPQETQYF
- TRBJ2-7 - TRBV6-5 TGTGCCAGCAGTTCCCCGGGAAACTCGGACGAGCAGTACTTC CASSSPGNSDEQYF
- TRBJ2-1 TRBD2 TRBV13 TGTGCCAGCAGCTTAGTGGCGGTGGGGCTAGCGGCTAACAATGAGCAGTTCTTC CASSLVAVGLAANNEQFF
- TRBJ2-7 TRBD2 TRBV4-2 TGTGCCAGCAGCCAAGATATCGCGGGGGGCTCGGACGAGCAGTACTTC CASSQDIAGGSDEQYF
- TRBJ2-7 - TRBV5-4 TGTGCCAGCAGCTTGGGAGGCGGCCGCTCCTACGAGCAGTACTTC CASSLGGGRSYEQYF
- TRBJ1-2 TRBD1 TRBV19 TGTGCCAGTAGCGACACGGCTACGGACAGGGTATATGGCTACACCTTC CASSDTATDRVYGYTF
- TRBJ2-7 - TRBV9 TGTGCCAGCAGCGTAGGTGCAGGATCATCCGAGCAGTACTTC CASSVGAGSSEQYF
once TRBJ2-5 - TRBV14 TGTGCCAGCAGCCCGGAACTCGGGGGGACCCAGTACTTC CASSPELGGTQYF
- TRBJ1-2 - TRBV9 TGTGCCAGCAGCGTAGCTACGGAGGCGGTTGGCTACACCTTC CASSVATEAVGYTF
- TRBJ2-1 TRBD2 TRBV7-2 TGTGCCAGCACCTTACTACTGCGGGAGAACAATGAGCAGTTCTTC CASTLLLRENNEQFF
- TRBJ2-2 TRBD2 TRBV7-2 TGTGCCAGCAGCCGCAAGAATCTAGCGGGAGATAATCCCGGGGAGCTGTTTTTT CASSRKNLAGDNPGELFF
- TRBJ2-7 TRBD1 TRBV5-4 TGTGCCAGCAGCCTTGAAACGACAGGGATGGAGGAGCAGTACTTC CASSLETTGMEEQYF
- TRBJ2-6 - TRBV27 TGTGCCAGCAAGGACAGCTCGAACTCTGGGGCCAACGTCCTGACTTTC CASKDSSNSGANVLTF
- TRBJ2-1 - TRBV11-2 TGTGCCAGCAGCTTATCAGGCTCAACCTACAATGAGCAGTTCTTC CASSLSGSTYNEQFF
- TRBJ1-5 - TRBV27 TGTGCCAGCAGAAACAGGGATCAGCCCCAGCATTTT CASRNRDQPQHF